The T cell receptor beta chain described here comes from a study of blood T cell repertoires in COVID-19. Study details: Sources were T cells, B-cell-depleted T cells, or PBMCs; the material itself was cDNA or gDNA.

Study processing details: Amplified reference gene primers provided the basis for estimating nucleated cell counts. The method was immunoSEQ multiplex PCR; TCRdb's version includes in-frame clones alone and lacks a portion of them. V, J and clone size were drawn from that table, and D and trimming were deduced from the DNA. The table includes about 140,000 clones, under 90% detected once. The CDR3 has 17 amino acids. Trimming shortened V by 0 bases and J by 0 bases, and 13 bases separated the two germline ends. Germline CDR1 reads SGHRS; CDR2 reads YFSETQ. This clonotype was sampled from a human donor in a cohort sampled during active COVID-19. This chain links TRBV5-1 with TRBJ1-3; maybe TRBD1 (5 bases). Specimen: peripheral blood. This CDR3 reads CASSLAGQVSSGNTIYF. As DNA, the CDR3 is TGCGCCAGCAGCTTGGCAGGGCAGGTTAGCTCTGGAAACACCATATATTTT. Full variable domain (outside the CDR3, taken from reference TRBV5-1 and TRBJ1-3): KAGVTQTPRYLIKTRGQQVTLSCSPISGHRSVSWYQQTPGQGLQFLFEYFSETQRNKGNFPGRFSGRQFSNSRSEMNVSTLELGDSALYLCASSLAGQVSSGNTIYFGEGSWLTVV.